The 9 T cell receptor beta chains below were found in one sample sequenced in a study of beta chain features in type 1 diabetes. Study conclusions and caveats: For Type 1 diabetes patients, all four CD4+ subsets carried TCRB CDR3s that were moderately but significantly shorter.

Reverse transcription of all isolated RNA meant that expressed TCRB transcripts were sequenced. Repertoires were generated with immunoSEQ multiplex PCR, while TCRdb's copy carries only in-frame clones and drops some. The sample has 300,000 to 400,000 clones; around an eighth are singletons. What these receptors recognize is not known. Sequenced: naive CD4+ T cells from blood. Receptors were obtained from a woman aged 18-29 years with type 1 diabetes.

The chain combines TRBV4-1 with TRBJ2-5; a possible D gene is TRBD2 (5 bases). The CDR3 totals 14 residues. Trimming shortened V by 4 bases and J by 3 bases, and 12 bases separated the two germline ends. Germline CDR1 MGHRA, CDR2 YSYEKL. As DNA, the CDR3 is TGCGCCAGCAGCCCAAGACTAAAGGAAGAGACCCAGTACTTC. Its protein product is CASSPRLKEETQYF.

This rearrangement joins TRBV6-1 to TRBJ1-5; D not resolved. Germline lookup yields CDR1 MNHNS and CDR2 SASEGT. V lost 7 bases to trimming and J lost 6 bases, with 16 bases between them. The CDR3 extends over 14 amino acids. The CDR3, as DNA: TGTGCCAGCACCGGGAGTCGCCCGGGTCAGCCCCAGCATTTT. It specifies CASTGSRPGQPQHF.

This clone was observed a handful of times. The chain recombines TRBV18 with TRBJ1-1; TRBD1 agrees at 10 bases. The CDR3 has 16 amino acids. Germline values: CDR1 KGHSH, CDR2 LQKENI. V shed 3 bases, J shed 4 bases, and the junction held 8 bases outside the gene matches. This chain's CDR3 is CASSPTRDRGATEAFF. The DNA of the CDR3 is TGTGCCAGCTCACCGACGAGGGACAGGGGTGCCACTGAAGCTTTCTTT.

In this sample, this clone turned up a few times. The chain couples TRBV2 to TRBJ2-2; D may be TRBD1 (5 bases). Trimming took off 4 bases at V and 3 bases at J, with 12 bases between the two ends. This CDR3 contains 15 residues. Per the germline V gene, CDR1 is SNHLY and CDR2 is FYNNEI. CDR3 DNA sequence: TGTGCCAGCAGTGGTCGTCAGGGATACACCGGGGAGCTGTTTTTT. The encoded protein is CASSGRQGYTGELFF.

This clone occurred a few times. This rearrangement joins TRBV7-2 to TRBJ1-2, with D hard to call. V was shortened by 5 bases and J by 2 bases, with 24 bases between the two germline ends. From germline, CDR1 is SGHTA and CDR2 FQGNSA. This CDR3 contains 18 residues. Here the CDR3 DNA reads TGTGCCAGCAGCCCAACGGCGGGTATTAATTCGGGGAACTATGGCTACACCTTC. It translates to CASSPTAGINSGNYGYTF.

The chain is built from TRBV7-8 and TRBJ2-1, with 7 bases fitting TRBD2. V shed 7 bases and J 0 bases; nucleotides not matched to a gene: 9. CDR3 length: 16 amino acids. Germline V CDR1 and CDR2: SGHVS, FQNEAQ. This CDR3 is CASTKGREASYNEQFF. For the CDR3, the DNA is TGTGCCAGCACCAAAGGCCGGGAGGCCTCCTACAATGAGCAGTTCTTC.

Only a few counts were recorded for this clone. The V call is TRBV4-3, the J call TRBJ1-1; no clear D gene. Germline V gives CDR1 LGHNA, CDR2 YSLEER. Trimming took off 1 base at V and 3 bases at J, with 15 bases between the two ends. This CDR3 is 16 amino acids long. The CDR3 region is CASSQGVGGLDTEAFF. DNA for the CDR3: TGCGCCAGCAGCCAAGGAGTAGGCGGACTGGACACTGAAGCTTTCTTT.

The chain recombines TRBV7-2 with TRBJ2-5; possible D gene TRBD2, 5 bases. Germline V gives CDR1 SGHTA, CDR2 FQGNSA. The V and J ends lost 6 bases and 5 bases respectively, with 16 bases between them. The CDR3 loop spans 14 amino acids. In DNA, the CDR3 is TGTGCCAGCAGTTCCACCGGGAAGAGGGAGACCCAGTACTTC. Translation: CASSSTGKRETQYF.

This clone occurred a few times. The chain recombines TRBV6-1 with TRBJ1-1; D may be TRBD1 (6 bases). In germline, CDR1 is MNHNS, CDR2 SASEGT. The CDR3 is made up of 14 amino acids. V dropped 7 bases and J dropped 0 bases, with 12 bases sitting between them. CDR3 residues: CASNQDRMNTEAFF. Written as DNA, the CDR3 is TGTGCCAGCAACCAGGACAGAATGAACACTGAAGCTTTCTTT.